Detailed here is one TCR beta chain. The specificity of this receptor is unknown. Base qualities were left out, and no much larger clone turns up one base away. This sample is drawn from a study of PD-1 blockade in classical Hodgkin lymphoma (dated by TCRdb to 2018 to 2021). The study in broad terms: The study used TCR beta sequencing and CyTOF to define a peripheral blood immune signature of response to PD-1 blockade in classical Hodgkin lymphoma. The investigation overall reported the following: Diversity was lower in patients who began nivolumab less than 1 year after ASCT, so these patients were left out of later analyses to avoid confounding by immune reconstitution. Among trial patients, those achieving complete response had baseline diversity similar to that of newly diagnosed patients, while diversity was significantly lower in partial responders and progressors. The study was limited to a single clinical trial cohort, and causes of repertoire differences, possibly disease activity or prior therapy, remained undefined. A significant rise by C4D1 was seen in CD4+ but not CD8+ TCR diversity (p=0.0027 vs p=0.16), with the rise being most apparent in complete responders (p=0.02). Baseline TCR diversity was reported to be lower in newly diagnosed patients than in healthy donors, and even lower in relapsed/refractory patients.

Interpreted using the paper, the time point label stands for: cycle 4 day 1 (C4D1), after five to seven weeks of nivolumab. Every trial patient had relapsed following autologous stem cell transplantation, and prior brentuximab vedotin exposure was what differed among cohorts A, B and C. A Miltenyi CD8+ T cell isolation kit was used for magnetic negative selection to purify CD8+ T cells from thawed PBMCs. The trial cohort was composed of approximately 60 patients with relapsed/refractory classical Hodgkin lymphoma, for whom complete response, partial response or progressive disease was recorded as best overall response. Nivolumab dosing was 3 mg/kg intravenously every 2 weeks, continuing until either disease progression or unacceptable toxicity. Single-agent nivolumab was administered to trial patients in the multi-cohort phase II CheckMate 205 trial. An independent review committee assessed best overall response by applying the 2007 International Working Group response criteria. Trial PBMCs were collected just before the start of nivolumab (C1D1) and during therapy at cycle 2 day 1 and cycle 4 day 1. Peripheral blood was collected in 8 mL Vacutainer Cell Preparation Tubes, from which PBMCs were isolated by centrifugation and then cryopreserved. Purified CD4+ and CD8+ fractions were generated only in cases for which an additional PBMC sample was available. Magnetically labelled cells were removed on LS columns in a quadroMACS separator, and the flow-through was collected as the purified fraction.

From cysteine to phenylalanine, the CDR3 is 13 amino acids long. The only DNA kept is the CDR3, 39 bases in frame from the first base. A distance of 4 bases separates the germline ends of V and J, which lose 4 bases and 0 bases respectively. The germline V gene (reference sequence) sets CDR1 to MNHEY and CDR2 to SMNVEV. Genomic DNA was isolated using the Qiagen DNeasy kit from unsorted PBMCs as well as from negatively selected CD4+ and CD8+ fractions. TCR beta CDR3 regions were subjected to amplification by immunoSEQ multiplex PCR with primers that anneal to V and J segments. A synthetic immune receptor repertoire was used to minimize amplification bias, and remaining bias was computationally removed after sequencing. The original pipeline was this. Repertoire diversity was quantified as the Shannon entropy index using custom Python scripts. Unsorted, CD4+ and CD8+ repertoires were analyzed separately, except for combined analyses in which CD4+ and CD8+ sequences were merged in silico. Clonal expansion was defined as a frequency increase of at least 2-fold after treatment compared with C1D1, and clones undetected at baseline were assigned a pseudocount of 0.5. Singleton clones were defined as clones with 0 or 1 copy at C1D1, and non-singleton clones were defined as clones with 2 or more copies. By matching protein sequences in sorted samples from the same patient, clones expanded in unsorted samples were annotated as CD4+, CD8+ or unknown. Wilcoxon tests on paired samples were used to test changes in diversity from C1D1 to C4D1. Sourced from immuneACCESS, this table was stored by TCRdb with only in-frame sequences that have V and J called. A share of the clones is absent; for the studies checked, an unresolved V gene accounts for under half, and the remainder has no known explanation. The DNA gave D and trimming, while V, J and clone size come from that table. The sample records over 9,000 clones, 70% to 90% of which are singletons. The leading ten clones occupy approximately 33% of the sample.

Source: CD8+ T cells from blood, taken before the fourth cycle of nivolumab. The chain uses TRBV27 and TRBJ1-5, with no D gene named confidently. This TCR was recovered from a human donor with classical Hodgkin lymphoma. The donor label of this sample is uncertain. The CDR3 is CASSSLSNQPQHF. The nucleotide sequence reads as follows: TGTGCCAGCAGTTCCCTTAGCAATCAGCCCCAGCATTTT.